This T cell receptor (beta chain) is drawn from a study of blood T cells in healthy people across ages. On this clonotype itself: Its antigen is not identified.

A second PCR of 7 to 11 cycles used a sample-barcoded 5' primer and a J-beta primer mix. MiXCR, run by TCRdb on the 5' RACE reads, gives a single entry per CDR3 protein. The sample has about 1,400,000 distinct CDR3 sequences, 42% seen once. Whole-study results and caveats: Older age coincided with a roughly linear decline in TCR beta diversity per million T cells.

The V end was cut by 5 bases, the J end by 6 bases, with 16 bases between. CDR3 length equals 15 residues. Per germline, CDR1 LNHNV and CDR2 YYDKDF (reference sequence). Sequencing was done on a sample of blood. This sequence originates from a woman between 18 and 30 years old in good health. The rearrangement uses TRBV15 and TRBJ1-4, with D perhaps TRBD1 (5 bases). CDR3 DNA: TGTGCCACCAGCGCCGGGCCAGGGAGGGATGAAAAACTGTTTTTT. The encoded protein is CATSAGPGRDEKLFF.